This T cell receptor beta chain was recorded in a study of blood T cell repertoires in COVID-19. About the research overall: T cells, B-cell-depleted T cells, or PBMCs supplied cDNA or gDNA.

Each participant's cohort was designated according to participant-reported clinical history. The V and J ends lost 4 bases and 13 bases respectively, with 14 bases between them. CDR3 length: 11 amino acids. CDR1 and CDR2 from the germline V gene are DFQATT and SNEGSKA (reference sequence). Per the original methods: How many nucleated cells were present was estimated from reference gene primer amplification. The method was immunoSEQ multiplex PCR; TCRdb's version includes in-frame clones alone and lacks a portion of them. V and J calls and clone size come straight from that table; D and trimming were deduced from the DNA. Among about 360,000 clones, around 90% were seen once, and the ten largest hold roughly 2%. This clone was picked up a small number of times.

The chain couples TRBV20-1 to TRBJ2-1; D gene unclear. Sample: PBMCs or T cells enriched from blood (not recorded which). This clonotype was obtained from a woman aged 40-49 years with acute COVID-19. CDR3 protein: CSATTQTEQFF. CDR3 in DNA: TGCAGTGCTACCACGCAGACTGAACAGTTCTTC.